Following are 5 T cell receptor beta chains from one sample sequenced in a study of cytomegalovirus exposure and HLA in healthy donors. PCR used 60 Vbeta primers and 13 Jbeta primers. Method: immunoSEQ multiplex PCR; TCRdb's copy keeps in-frame clones and lacks some. The sample lists 110,000 to 150,000 clones; 60% to 80% were seen once. Sequencing was performed on PBMCs. These receptors originate from a woman in her thirties in good health and CMV-seronegative.

This rearrangement joins TRBV6-1 to TRBJ1-2, with D possibly being TRBD1 (5 bases). V gave up 2 bases and J gave up 8 bases, with 24 bases separating them. The CDR3 spans 17 residues. CDR1 is MNHNS and CDR2 is SASEGT in the germline V gene. CDR3 sequence: CASSEILFGGRRGGYTF. DNA of the CDR3: TGTGCCAGCAGTGAAATTTTATTTGGGGGACGGAGGGGCGGCTACACCTTC.

The J gene is TRBJ2-7, the V gene TRBV6-6, with 8 bases that match TRBD1. The ends lost 8 bases at V and 0 bases at J; junction bases unmatched: 12. CDR1 MNHNY and CDR2 SVGAGI come from the germline V gene (reference sequence). The CDR3 is 16 residues long. The DNA of the CDR3 is TGTGCCAGCCTTAACCTACAGGGGGTGTACTCCTACGAGCAGTACTTC. Encoded protein: CASLNLQGVYSYEQYF.

The chain links TRBV7-3 to TRBJ1-2; the D gene is possibly TRBD1 (6 bases). Looked up from germline, CDR1 is SGHTA and CDR2 is FQGTGA. The CDR3 extends over 14 amino acids. Trimming took off 1 base at V and 3 bases at J, with 9 bases between the two ends. CDR3 in amino acids: CASSLNAGDYGYTF. Here the CDR3 DNA reads TGTGCCAGCAGCTTAAACGCAGGGGACTATGGCTACACCTTC.

The genes are TRBV2 and TRBJ1-1; 8 nucleotides align to TRBD1. CDR1 is SNHLY, CDR2 FYNNEI, per germline. This CDR3 contains 14 residues. V lost 4 bases, J lost 4 bases, and 5 bases stayed unmatched. This CDR3 is CASSGRTGRTEAFF. In nucleotides, the CDR3 is TGTGCCAGCAGTGGGAGGACAGGGCGCACTGAAGCTTTCTTT.

The chain uses TRBV19 and TRBJ1-4; no clear D. The CDR3 is made up of 12 amino acids. V lost 1 base and J lost 7, with 4 bases in between. Looked up from germline, CDR1 is LNHDA and CDR2 is SQIVND (reference sequence). This chain's CDR3 is CASSIGGEKLFF. The DNA for the CDR3 is TGTGCCAGTAGTATAGGAGGTGAAAAACTGTTTTTT.